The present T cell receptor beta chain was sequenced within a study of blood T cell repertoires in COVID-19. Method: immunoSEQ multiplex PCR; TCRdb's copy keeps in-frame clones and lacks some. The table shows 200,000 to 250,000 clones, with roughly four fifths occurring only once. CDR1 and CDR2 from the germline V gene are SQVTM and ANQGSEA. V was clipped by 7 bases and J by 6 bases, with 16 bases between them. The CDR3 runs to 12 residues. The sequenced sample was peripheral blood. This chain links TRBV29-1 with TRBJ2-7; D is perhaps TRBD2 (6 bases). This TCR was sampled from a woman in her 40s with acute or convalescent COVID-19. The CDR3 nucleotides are TGCAGCGCCCGGGACTTGACGCTCGAGCAGTACTTC. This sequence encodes CSARDLTLEQYF.